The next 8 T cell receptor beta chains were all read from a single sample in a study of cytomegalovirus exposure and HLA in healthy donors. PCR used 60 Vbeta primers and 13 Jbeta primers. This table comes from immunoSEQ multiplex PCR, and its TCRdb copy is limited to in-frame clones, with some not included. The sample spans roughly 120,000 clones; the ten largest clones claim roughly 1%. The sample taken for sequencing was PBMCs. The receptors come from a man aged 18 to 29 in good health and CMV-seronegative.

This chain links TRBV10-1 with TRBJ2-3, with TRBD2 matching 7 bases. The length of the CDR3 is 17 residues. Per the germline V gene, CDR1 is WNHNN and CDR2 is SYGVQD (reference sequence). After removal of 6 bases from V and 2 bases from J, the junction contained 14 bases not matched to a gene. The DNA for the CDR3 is TGCGCCAGCAGCCGATTGAATGCGGGGGATATCACAGATACGCAGTATTTT. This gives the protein CASSRLNAGDITDTQYF.

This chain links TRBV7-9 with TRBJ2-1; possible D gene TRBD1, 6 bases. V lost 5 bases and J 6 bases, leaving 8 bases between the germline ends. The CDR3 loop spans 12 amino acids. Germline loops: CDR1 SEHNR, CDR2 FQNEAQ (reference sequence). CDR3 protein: CASSGGGNEQFF. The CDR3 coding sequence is TGTGCCAGCAGCGGGGGCGGCAATGAGCAGTTCTTC.

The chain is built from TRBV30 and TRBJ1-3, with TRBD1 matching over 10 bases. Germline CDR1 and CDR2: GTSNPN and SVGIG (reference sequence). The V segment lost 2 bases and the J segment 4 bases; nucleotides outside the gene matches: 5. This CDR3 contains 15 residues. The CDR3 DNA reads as TGTGCCTGGAGTCCGGACAGGGGGAGAGGAAACACCATATATTTT. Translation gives CAWSPDRGRGNTIYF.

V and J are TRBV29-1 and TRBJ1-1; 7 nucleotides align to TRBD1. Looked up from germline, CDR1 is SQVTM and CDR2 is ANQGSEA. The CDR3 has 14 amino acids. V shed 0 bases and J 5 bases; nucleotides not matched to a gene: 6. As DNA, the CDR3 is TGCAGCGTTGAAGATCCGGGACAGCAAACTGAAGCTTTCTTT. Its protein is CSVEDPGQQTEAFF.

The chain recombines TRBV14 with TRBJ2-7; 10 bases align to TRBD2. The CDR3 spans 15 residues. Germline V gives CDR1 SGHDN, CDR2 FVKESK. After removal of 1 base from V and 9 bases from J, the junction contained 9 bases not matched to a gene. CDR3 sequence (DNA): TGTGCCAGCAGCCAAGCGCTAGCGGGGGCGCACCCGCAGTACTTC. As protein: CASSQALAGAHPQYF.

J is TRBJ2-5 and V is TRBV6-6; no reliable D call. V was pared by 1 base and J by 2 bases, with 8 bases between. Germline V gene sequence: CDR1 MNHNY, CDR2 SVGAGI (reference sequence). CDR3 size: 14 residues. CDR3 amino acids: CASSYFSGQETQYF. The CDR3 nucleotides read TGTGCCAGCAGTTACTTTTCAGGTCAAGAGACCCAGTACTTC.

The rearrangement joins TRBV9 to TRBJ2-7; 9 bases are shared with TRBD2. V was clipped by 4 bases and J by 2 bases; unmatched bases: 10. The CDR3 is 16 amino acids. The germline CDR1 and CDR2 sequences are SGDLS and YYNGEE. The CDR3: CASSPARTSVAYEQYF. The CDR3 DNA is TGTGCCAGCAGCCCAGCTCGGACTAGCGTAGCCTACGAGCAGTACTTC.

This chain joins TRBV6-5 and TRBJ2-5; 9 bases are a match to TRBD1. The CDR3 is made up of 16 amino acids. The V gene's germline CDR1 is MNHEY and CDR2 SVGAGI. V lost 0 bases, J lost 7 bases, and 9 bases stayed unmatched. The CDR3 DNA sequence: TGTGCCAGCAGTTACTCCGGGACAGGGTTTTGGGGGACCCAGTACTTC. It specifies CASSYSGTGFWGTQYF.